This TCR beta chain was profiled in a study of response to subunit inactivated influenza vaccine. The CDR3 loop spans 15 amino acids. Germline CDR1 reads SGHTA; CDR2 reads FQGNSA. Trimming removed 1 base from V and 4 bases from J, with 14 bases in between. This clonotype has ten or more counts. TCRdb processed the RT-PCR reads anew with MiXCR; each CDR3 protein has one entry. The table includes approximately 530,000 distinct CDR3 sequences, roughly 13% detected once. The receptor's source is a man aged 45-60 years who received an inactivated influenza vaccine. Sequenced here: PBMCs from blood, sampled about 40 days after vaccination. V is TRBV7-2 and J is TRBJ2-7; maybe TRBD1 (5 bases). CDR3 in DNA: TGTGCCAGCAGCTTAGAAGACAGCAGATTTTACGAGCAGTACTTC. This codes for CASSLEDSRFYEQYF.